This T cell receptor (beta chain) was sequenced in a study of T-cell memory formation after mild COVID-19. This clonotype was seen more than once but under ten times. TCRdb re-called the 5' RACE reads with MiXCR, one entry per CDR3 protein. The table shows about 430,000 distinct CDR3 sequences, with over 15% occurring only once. Germline V CDR1 and CDR2: SQVTM, ANQGSEA. The CDR3 runs 16 residues. V was shortened by 4 bases and J by 1 base, with 17 bases between the two germline ends. The specimen was PBMCs or a T cell subset sorted from them (not recorded which). The clonotype comes from a man younger than 35 who had mild COVID-19 (a few samples of this study predate the infection). Cell type and time point are not known. V gene TRBV29-1 combines with J gene TRBJ2-4; the D gene could be TRBD1 or TRBD2 (5 bases each). The chain's CDR3 is CSVVSRGDGAKNIQYF. CDR3 DNA: TGCAGCGTTGTCTCGCGAGGGGATGGGGCCAAAAACATTCAGTACTTC.